The T cell receptor (beta chain) described here comes from a study of CD8 T cells in Susac syndrome. The germline V and J ends were trimmed by 0 bases and 5 bases, with 11 bases remaining between them. Germline CDR1 reads MNHNY; CDR2 reads SVGAGI (reference sequence). The CDR3 spans 16 residues. A quantity of about 0.5 to 1 ug RNA underwent reverse transcription using random hexamers. TCRdb reprocessed the immunoSEQ multiplex PCR reads via MiXCR and lists one record per CDR3 protein. The sample has about 250,000 distinct CDR3 sequences; around 93% are singletons. The sample was CD4+ T cells from PBMCs. The sequence derives from a human donor with multiple sclerosis. The J gene is TRBJ1-6, the V gene TRBV6-6; D not resolved. CDR3 protein: CASSYSRPENNSPLHF. The DNA for the CDR3 is TGTGCCAGCAGTTACTCGAGGCCAGAAAATAATTCACCCCTCCACTTT.